The text below deals with one TCR beta chain. The CDR3 totals 17 residues. Germline values: CDR1 SGHNT, CDR2 YYREEE (reference sequence). V dropped 5 bases and J dropped 3; count of bases not matched to a gene: 15. The data stem from a study of cytomegalovirus exposure and HLA in healthy donors. PCR used 60 Vbeta primers and 13 Jbeta primers. This table comes from immunoSEQ multiplex PCR, and its TCRdb copy is limited to in-frame clones, with some not included. This table has about 90,000 clones, 74% appearing once. Sequences were obtained from PBMCs. This rearrangement joins TRBV5-4 to TRBJ2-3; 7 bases are a match to TRBD2. This TCR was recovered from a man younger than 40 in good health and CMV-seropositive. The CDR3 DNA reads as TGTGCCAGCAGTTCCGGACTAGGGAGAACCGGTACAGATACGCAGTATTTT. Amino acid sequence: CASSSGLGRTGTDTQYF.